The 26 T cell receptor beta chains listed next were all sequenced from one sample in a study of PD-1 blockade in classical Hodgkin lymphoma. Stated time point: cycle 4 day 1 (C4D1), after 6 weeks of nivolumab. The patients all showed relapse after autologous stem cell transplantation, while their brentuximab vedotin exposure varied. Here immunoSEQ multiplex PCR was the method, and the copy in TCRdb shows in-frame clones only, minus some. The repertoire holds tens of thousands of clones, roughly nine tenths seen once, with around 3% in the top ten. The sequencing used peripheral blood mononuclear cells (PBMCs), collected before the fourth cycle of nivolumab. The receptors here all came from a human donor with classical Hodgkin lymphoma.

The chain recombines TRBV15 with TRBJ1-4, with D unclear. CDR3 length: 16 amino acids. CDR1 is LNHNV and CDR2 is YYDKDF in the germline V gene (reference sequence). Trimming left V 2 bases short and J 7 bases short, with 17 bases between. CDR3 DNA: TGTGCCACCAGCAGATCTAGGGCCACCCAAGGTGAAAAACTGTTTTTT. It translates to CATSRSRATQGEKLFF. The complete variable domain, with remaining parts taken from reference TRBV15 and TRBJ1-4, reads DAMVIQNPRYQVTQFGKPVTLSCSQTLNHNVMYWYQQKSSQAPKLLFHYYDKDFNNEADTPDNFQSRRPNTSFCFLDIRSPGLGDTAMYLCATSRSRATQGEKLFFGSGTQLSVL.

The chain is built from TRBV14 and TRBJ2-7, with a weak D call TRBD1 (8 bases). V gave up 4 bases and J gave up 3 bases, with 25 bases separating them. Per the germline V gene, CDR1 is SGHDN and CDR2 is FVKESK. The CDR3 loop spans 18 amino acids. CDR3 protein: CASSLGGTGALLYYEQYF. The CDR3 region has the DNA TGTGCCAGCAGCCTCGGGGGGACAGGTGCCCTCCTCTACTACGAGCAGTACTTC.

The rearrangement links TRBV5-6 to TRBJ1-3; 7 nucleotides line up with TRBD1. The J segment lost 0 bases and the V segment lost 3 bases, leaving 3 bases of the junction unmatched. This CDR3 has 15 residues. Germline CDR1 and CDR2: SGHDT and YYEEEE. The CDR3 spells CASSSGQYSGNTIYF. CDR3 in DNA: TGTGCCAGCAGCTCGGGACAGTACTCTGGAAACACCATATATTTT.

The genes are TRBV28 and TRBJ1-1, with TRBD1 matching 11 bases. The CDR3 covers 15 residues. The trim removed 4 bases at V and 3 bases at J, leaving 4 bases unmatched. The germline gives CDR1 MDHEN, CDR2 SYDVKM. CDR3 DNA sequence: TGTGCCAGCAGTTCCGGGACAGGGGGTTACACTGAAGCTTTCTTT. Its protein is CASSSGTGGYTEAFF.

The J gene is TRBJ2-1, the V gene TRBV7-7; no clear D gene. The CDR3 extends over 16 amino acids. V dropped 3 bases and J dropped 3 bases, with 15 bases sitting between them. Germline loops: CDR1 SSHAT, CDR2 FNYEAQ (reference sequence). This chain's CDR3 is CASSLGSGVGYNEQFF. The CDR3 region has the DNA TGTGCCAGCAGCTTGGGAAGTGGGGTGGGCTACAATGAGCAGTTCTTC.

V gene TRBV6-1 combines with J gene TRBJ2-2, with 8 bases aligning to TRBD2. V shed 4 bases, J shed 6 bases, and the junction held 10 bases outside the gene matches. There are 16 residues in the CDR3. Germline lookup yields CDR1 MNHNS and CDR2 SASEGT. This CDR3 is CASSVGSGGSPGELFF. The CDR3 nucleotides are TGTGCCAGCAGTGTGGGAAGCGGGGGTTCCCCCGGGGAGCTGTTTTTT.

J is TRBJ2-7 and V is TRBV7-2; D not resolved. The V end was cut by 1 base, the J end by 1 base, with 11 bases between. Germline CDR1 SGHTA, CDR2 FQGNSA. The CDR3 sequence is 15 residues long. CDR3 sequence: CASSLGSSTSYEQYF. In DNA, the CDR3 is TGTGCCAGCAGCTTAGGCAGTTCAACTTCCTACGAGCAGTACTTC.

The J gene is TRBJ2-7, the V gene TRBV7-3; 7 bases agree with TRBD2. The CDR3 consists of 15 residues. CDR1 and CDR2 from the germline V gene are SGHTA and FQGTGA. The V segment lost 3 bases and the J segment 2 bases; nucleotides outside the gene matches: 7. The CDR3: CASSFEGGPPYEQYF. In nucleotides, the CDR3 is TGTGCCAGCAGCTTCGAGGGAGGGCCACCCTACGAGCAGTACTTC.

The chain joins TRBV30 to TRBJ2-3, with 7 bases identical to TRBD1. Germline values: CDR1 GTSNPN, CDR2 SVGIG (reference sequence). V was pared by 3 bases and J by 3 bases, with 12 bases of the junction left unmatched. This CDR3 contains 16 residues. The CDR3 DNA sequence: TGTGCCTGGAGCGATCCAGGGGGTCTAATAACAGATACGCAGTATTTT. It encodes CAWSDPGGLITDTQYF.

In its sample, this clone was seen once. This chain uses TRBV9 with TRBJ2-2; D is unresolved. V shed 3 bases and J shed 4 bases, with 13 bases lying between them. The length of the CDR3 is 15 residues. From germline, CDR1 is SGDLS and CDR2 YYNGEE. The CDR3 loop reads CASSDSVLGTGELFF. CDR3 nucleotide sequence: TGTGCCAGCAGCGATAGTGTTCTGGGCACCGGGGAGCTGTTTTTT.

The genes are TRBV7-9 and TRBJ2-7; 11 nucleotides align to TRBD1. The CDR3 contains 15 residues. Per the germline V gene, CDR1 is SEHNR and CDR2 is FQNEAQ (reference sequence). J gave up 1 base and V 5 bases, and 4 bases lay outside the gene matches. The CDR3 loop is CASSMGQGESYEQYF. CDR3 sequence (DNA): TGTGCCAGCAGCATGGGACAGGGGGAATCCTACGAGCAGTACTTC.

V and J are TRBV28 and TRBJ2-5; 8 nucleotides agree with TRBD1. V was pared by 7 bases and J by 3 bases, with 10 bases of the junction left unmatched. From germline, CDR1 is MDHEN and CDR2 SYDVKM. This CDR3 contains 15 residues. The CDR3 nucleotides are TGTGCCAGCACTACGTGGACAGGGCTTAAAGAGACCCAGTACTTC. Protein product: CASTTWTGLKETQYF.

The J gene is TRBJ2-5, the V gene TRBV25-1, with D perhaps being TRBD1 or TRBD2 (5 bases each). The V gene's germline CDR1 is MGHDK and CDR2 SYGVNS. V gave up 3 bases and J gave up 4 bases, with 15 bases separating them. The CDR3 has 15 amino acids. CDR3 sequence reads: CASSDLGTAGETQYF. The CDR3 DNA reads as TGTGCCAGCAGTGACCTAGGGACCGCGGGAGAGACCCAGTACTTC.

V is TRBV30 and J is TRBJ1-5, with D perhaps TRBD1 (6 bases). Trimming stripped 2 bases from V and 4 bases from J, with 9 bases between. CDR1 is GTSNPN and CDR2 is SVGIG in the germline V gene (reference sequence). The CDR3 is made up of 13 amino acids. CDR3 nucleotides: TGTGCCTGGAGTCGGGGGGCAAATCAGCCCCAGCATTTT. It codes for CAWSRGANQPQHF.

Only one count was recorded for this clone. The rearrangement joins TRBV9 to TRBJ2-3; TRBD1 is a possible D gene (5 bases). Germline assignment: CDR1 SGDLS and CDR2 YYNGEE. The CDR3 totals 14 residues. Trimming pared 0 bases from V and 5 bases from J, leaving 10 bases between. CDR3 sequence: CASSVEGTGDTQYF. The CDR3 DNA reads TGTGCCAGCAGCGTAGAAGGAACAGGAGATACGCAGTATTTT.

This chain joins TRBV30 and TRBJ2-7; TRBD1 matches 10 bases. V lost 7 bases, J lost 3 bases, and 6 bases stayed unmatched. The germline CDR1 and CDR2 sequences are GTSNPN and SVGIG (reference sequence). CDR3 length equals 13 residues. The CDR3 coding sequence is TGTGCCTACTCCCGGGACAGGGGCTACGAGCAGTACTTC. Its translation: CAYSRDRGYEQYF.

The gene calls are TRBV9 and TRBJ2-5, with D perhaps TRBD1 (6 bases). The CDR3 runs 14 residues. From germline, CDR1 is SGDLS and CDR2 YYNGEE. V was pared by 3 bases and J by 6 bases, with 15 bases between. The CDR3 is CASSAPQGPQTQYF. In DNA, the CDR3 is TGTGCCAGCAGCGCACCACAGGGTCCCCAGACCCAGTACTTC.

The chain carries TRBV5-8 and TRBJ1-2; 8 bases agree with TRBD1. V gave up 3 bases and J gave up 8 bases; unmatched junction bases: 9. Germline loops: CDR1 SGHTS, CDR2 YDEGEE. This CDR3 region has 14 residues. The CDR3 nucleotides read TGTGCCAGCAGCTACGGACAGGGAATGGAGGGCTACACCTTC. Its protein is CASSYGQGMEGYTF.

The J gene is TRBJ1-3, the V gene TRBV30; the D gene is possibly TRBD1 (6 bases). Germline lookup yields CDR1 GTSNPN and CDR2 SVGIG (reference sequence). Trimming shortened V by 4 bases and J by 4 bases, and 14 bases separated the two germline ends. This CDR3 contains 14 residues. The CDR3 DNA reads as TGTGCCTGGACCCTTGGGGGGGGCGGAAACACCATATATTTT. This codes for CAWTLGGGGNTIYF.

The chain employs TRBV7-9 and TRBJ1-5; TRBD1 matches 10 bases. Trimming cost V 2 bases and J 2 bases; bases outside gene matches: 9. CDR1 is SEHNR, CDR2 FQNEAQ, per germline (reference sequence). CDR3 length: 18 residues. CDR3 amino acids: CASSLLPGQGMGNQPQHF. The DNA for the CDR3 is TGTGCCAGCAGCTTACTCCCGGGACAGGGGATGGGCAATCAGCCCCAGCATTTT.

This chain links TRBV6-6 with TRBJ1-1; 7 positions agree with TRBD1. The CDR3 is 14 residues long. Germline-derived CDR1 and CDR2 are MNHNY and SVGAGI (reference sequence). Trimming took 7 bases from V and 0 from J; bases not matched to a gene: 5. CDR3: CASTRQGLNTEAFF. CDR3 sequence (DNA): TGTGCCAGCACCCGACAGGGATTGAACACTGAAGCTTTCTTT.

In its sample, this clone was seen once. V usage is TRBV7-2 and J usage is TRBJ2-6; D is uncertain. Trimming cost V 5 bases and J 0 bases, with 8 bases left between them. Germline V CDR1 and CDR2: SGHTA, FQGNSA. This CDR3 is 15 amino acids long. DNA for the CDR3: TGTGCCAGCAGCCCACGACTCTCTGGGGCCAACGTCCTGACTTTC. Encoded protein: CASSPRLSGANVLTF.

The J gene is TRBJ1-2, the V gene TRBV7-9, with D perhaps matching TRBD1 (5 bases). The V end was cut by 6 bases, the J end by 2 bases, with 10 bases between. This CDR3 comprises 13 residues. Germline V CDR1 and CDR2: SEHNR, FQNEAQ (reference sequence). CDR3 region: CASSAGANYGYTF. CDR3 DNA sequence: TGTGCCAGCAGTGCTGGGGCGAACTATGGCTACACCTTC.

CDR3 in DNA: TGTGCCAGCAGTTTATACCTCTGGGAGACCCAGTACTTC. Translating gives CASSLYLWETQYF. The chain uses TRBV27 and TRBJ2-5; D gene uncertain. Germline V gives CDR1 MNHEY, CDR2 SMNVEV (reference sequence). The CDR3 is 13 amino acids. The V gene lost 1 base and the J gene lost 5 bases, with 8 bases spanning the gap.

The chain has TRBV9 and TRBJ2-7; possible D gene TRBD1, 6 bases. Between the trimmed V and J ends, which lost 2 bases and 6 bases, there was a span of 12 bases. Germline V lookup: CDR1 SGDLS, CDR2 YYNGEE. This CDR3 spans 13 amino acids. The CDR3 protein is CASSVLQGSEQYF. The CDR3 DNA follows: TGTGCCAGCAGCGTCTTACAGGGTTCCGAGCAGTACTTC.

The chain recombines TRBV28 with TRBJ1-1, with TRBD1 identical over 8 bases. CDR1 and CDR2 (germline): MDHEN, SYDVKM. V shed 6 bases, J shed 6 bases, and the junction held 9 bases outside the gene matches. This CDR3 region has 14 residues. The CDR3 region has the DNA TGTGCCAGCAGGTTCCAGGGGGCTGGAGCTGAAGCTTTCTTT. It is translated as CASRFQGAGAEAFF.